What follows describes a single T cell receptor beta chain. Trimming left V 4 bases short and J 0 bases short, with 16 bases between. In germline, CDR1 is MNHNY, CDR2 SVGAGI (reference sequence). This CDR3 spans 16 amino acids. This sample is part of a study of blood T cells in healthy people across ages. Healthy Caucasian individuals from Russia aged about 6 to 95 were enrolled as donors. PCR was performed a second time for about 7 to 12 cycles using a sample-barcoded 5' primer and a J-beta primer mix. A single record per CDR3 protein comes from TCRdb applying MiXCR to the 5' RACE reads. Of about 800,000 distinct CDR3 sequences in the sample, about 62% were seen once.

The clonotype comes from a man aged 30-40 years in good health. The chain carries TRBV6-6 and TRBJ2-7, with D tentatively TRBD1 or TRBD2 (5 bases each). The specimen was blood. The chain's CDR3 is CASSSSGTPSSYEQYF. The CDR3 DNA is TGTGCCAGCAGTTCCTCAGGGACCCCAAGCTCCTACGAGCAGTACTTC.